This paragraph reports one T cell receptor beta chain. Its specificity is not known. This sample is part of a study of T cell repertoires in cytomegalovirus infection. About the research overall: Public TCR beta signatures indicated both CMV infection and matching HLA type.

Germline CDR1 is SGHAT and CDR2 is FQNNGV. This CDR3 has 13 amino acids. The V end was cut by 5 bases, the J end by 7 bases, with 14 bases between. TCRdb re-called the reads through MiXCR, storing one row per CDR3 protein. The sample holds around 750,000 distinct CDR3 sequences, around a third seen once. This material consisted of cultured CD8+ T cells from PBMCs, taken from culture after CMV antigen stimulation. The J gene is TRBJ1-1, the V gene TRBV11-2; D perhaps matches TRBD1 (5 bases). The sequence was collected from a human donor in good health (CMV status not recorded). Some clones in this sample may be carry-over from other donors' samples. The CDR3 protein is CASSTGDGNEAFF. The CDR3, as DNA: TGTGCCAGCAGCACCGGGGACGGGAATGAAGCTTTCTTT. Filled out from reference TRBV11-2 and TRBJ1-1, the complete variable domain reads EAGVAQSPRYKIIEKRQSVAFWCNPISGHATLYWYQQILGQGPKLLIQFQNNGVVDDSQLPKDRFSAERLKGVDSTLKIQPAKLEDSAVYLCASSTGDGNEAFFGQGTRLTVV.